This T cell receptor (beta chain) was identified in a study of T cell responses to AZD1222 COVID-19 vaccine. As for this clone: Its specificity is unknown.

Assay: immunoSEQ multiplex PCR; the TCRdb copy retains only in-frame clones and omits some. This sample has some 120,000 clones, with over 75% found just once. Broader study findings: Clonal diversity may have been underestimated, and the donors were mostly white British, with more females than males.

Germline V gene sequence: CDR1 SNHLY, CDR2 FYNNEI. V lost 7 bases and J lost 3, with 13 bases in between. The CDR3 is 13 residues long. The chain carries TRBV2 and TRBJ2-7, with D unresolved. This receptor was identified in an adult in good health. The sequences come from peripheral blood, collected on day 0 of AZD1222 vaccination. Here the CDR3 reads CASMAVLGYEQYF. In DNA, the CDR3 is TGTGCCAGCATGGCGGTGTTAGGCTACGAGCAGTACTTC.